This T cell receptor (beta chain) was profiled in a study of blood T cells in healthy people across ages. This clonotype was detected only a few times. PCR was performed a second time for about 7 to 11 cycles using a sample-barcoded 5' primer and a J-beta primer mix. TCRdb re-called the 5' RACE reads with MiXCR, one entry per CDR3 protein. Here the sample spans fewer than 1.5 million distinct CDR3 sequences, 40% to 50% being singletons. They isolated at least 7 million PBMCs from each sample. Extracted total RNA amounted to at least 5 micrograms for each sample. Trimming took 1 base from V and 4 from J, leaving 11 bases between them. Germline values: CDR1 SGHTA, CDR2 FQGNSA. The CDR3 contains 15 residues.

This chain joins TRBV7-2 and TRBJ1-5, with D hard to call. This sequence was found in a woman aged 18-29 years in good health. The material sequenced was blood. The CDR3 DNA reads TGTGCCAGCAGCTTAGGGCAGCCACAAAATCAGCCCCAGCATTTT. Amino acid sequence: CASSLGQPQNQPQHF.